Detailed here is one T cell receptor (beta chain). The source of the sample is a study of blood T cells in healthy people across ages. The wider study: Template switching recovered approximately one barcoded beta molecule for every two T cells.

Combining a sample-barcoded 5' primer with a J-beta primer mix, a second PCR ran for roughly 7 to 12 cycles. The study obtained at least 2.5 million CDR3-containing paired-end reads from every sample. TCRdb reprocessed the 5' RACE reads with MiXCR, giving one entry per CDR3 protein. The table lists about 1.7 million distinct CDR3 sequences, roughly 27% of them singletons. From germline, CDR1 is KGHSH and CDR2 LQKENI. Trimming left V 3 bases short and J 5 bases short, with 22 bases between. The CDR3 is made up of 17 amino acids. The chain links TRBV18 to TRBJ1-2, with D maybe TRBD1 (6 bases). This receptor was identified in a woman aged 25-40 years in good health. Sequencing input: blood. CDR3 residues: CASSPQLDSPHRYGYTF. In DNA form, the CDR3 reads TGTGCCAGCTCACCTCAGCTGGACAGCCCTCATCGTTATGGCTACACCTTC.